This T cell receptor (beta chain) was recovered during a study of blood T cell repertoires in COVID-19. Study-level background: Some COVID-19 samples were acute and others convalescent; all came from the United States, Italy and Spain.

In germline, CDR1 is MNHNY, CDR2 SVGAGI (reference sequence). The trim removed 5 bases at V and 8 bases at J, leaving 12 bases unmatched. The CDR3 runs 15 residues. Under the authors' procedure: Reference gene primer amplification yielded estimated nucleated cell counts. Assay: immunoSEQ multiplex PCR; the TCRdb copy retains only in-frame clones and omits some. That table is the source of V, J and clone size, and D and trimming were worked out from the DNA. The profile shows some 270,000 clones, 86% of them singletons. The sequence derives from a man aged 35-49 years with active or convalescent COVID-19. The chain recombines TRBV6-6 with TRBJ1-2; 9 nucleotides line up with TRBD1. Sequenced material: peripheral blood. As DNA, the CDR3 is TGTGCCAGCAGTCCTCAACCCGACAGGGGGGACGGCTACACCTTC. Protein: CASSPQPDRGDGYTF.